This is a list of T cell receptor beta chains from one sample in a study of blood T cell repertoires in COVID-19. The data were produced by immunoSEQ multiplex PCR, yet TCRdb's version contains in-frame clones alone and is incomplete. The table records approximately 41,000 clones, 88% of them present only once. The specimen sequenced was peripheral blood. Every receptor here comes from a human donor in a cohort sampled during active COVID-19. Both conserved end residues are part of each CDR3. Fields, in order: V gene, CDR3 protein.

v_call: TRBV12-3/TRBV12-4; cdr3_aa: CASTDDRVLEQFF
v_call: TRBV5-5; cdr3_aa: CASSLDTGKYGYTF
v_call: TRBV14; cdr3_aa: CASSQQGRRDYGYTF
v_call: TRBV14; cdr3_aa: CASSQRTGNYGYTF
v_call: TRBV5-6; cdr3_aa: CASSPTGPPYEQYF
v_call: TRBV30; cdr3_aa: CAGTSGSNTGELFF
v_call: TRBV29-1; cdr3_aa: CSVGGGGTYNEQFF
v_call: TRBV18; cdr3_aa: CASSPLAGYSNEQFF
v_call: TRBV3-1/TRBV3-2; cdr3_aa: CASSQESTGYGYTF
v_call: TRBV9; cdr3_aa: CASSVGQQGRNTIYF
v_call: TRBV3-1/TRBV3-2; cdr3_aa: CASSQSSGSSYNEQFF
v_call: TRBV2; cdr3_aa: CASSERTGRVIEPQHF
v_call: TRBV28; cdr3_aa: CASSFTISYEQYF
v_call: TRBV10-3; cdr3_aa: CAISEGQGLETQYF
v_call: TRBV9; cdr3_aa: CASSVQGQARTDTQYF
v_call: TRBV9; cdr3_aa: CASSETGTGVSGGYTF
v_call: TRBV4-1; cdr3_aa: CASSQTGPYNEKLFF
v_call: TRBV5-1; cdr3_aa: CASSLVGRGPDTQYF
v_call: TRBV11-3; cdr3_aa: CASSRDSRTNTEAFF
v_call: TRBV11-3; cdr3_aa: CASSPRDSEAFF
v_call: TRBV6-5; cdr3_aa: CASSYPYREGGHEQFF
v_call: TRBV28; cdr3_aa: CASVAGEAGYTF
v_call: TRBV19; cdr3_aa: CASSSKTSYSNQPQHF
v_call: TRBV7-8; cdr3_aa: CASSSGQGARGREQYF
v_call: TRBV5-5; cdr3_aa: CASSLRQVLDYGYTF
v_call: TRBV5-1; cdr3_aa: CASSLVLEETQYF
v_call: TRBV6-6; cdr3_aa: CASSQPGQITDTQYF
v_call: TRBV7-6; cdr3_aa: CASSLAYTSGSPYNEQFF
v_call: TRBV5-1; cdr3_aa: CASSLVRLAGTDTQYF
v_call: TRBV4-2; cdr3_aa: CASSQVYGGASEAFF
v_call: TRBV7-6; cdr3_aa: CASSLAGASTDTQYF
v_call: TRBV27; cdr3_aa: CASSFGPGGSQYF
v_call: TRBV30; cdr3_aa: CAWSSGTSGVRYEQYF
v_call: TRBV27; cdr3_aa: CASSLSIVGQPTYEQYF
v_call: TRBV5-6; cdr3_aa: CASSLGRLYGYTF
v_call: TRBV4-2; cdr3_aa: CASSQAPGLSYEQYF
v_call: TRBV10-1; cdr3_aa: CASSPGQRPQETQYF
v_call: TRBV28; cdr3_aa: CASRPIAESTDTQYF
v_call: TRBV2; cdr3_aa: CASRSGWLAGGRAYNEQFF
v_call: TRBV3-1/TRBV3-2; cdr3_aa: CASSPGQRIYEQYF